These T cell receptor beta chains were read from a single sample in a study of T cells after yellow fever vaccination. MiXCR was run by TCRdb on the 5' RACE reads, yielding one entry per CDR3 protein. The table lists some 500,000 distinct CDR3 sequences, about 14% of them singletons. Sequences were derived from PBMCs, sampled on the day of the yellow fever booster vaccination. These TCRs come from a man under 40 who received the YFV17D yellow fever vaccine. The CDR3 runs from the conserved cysteine through the conserved F or W. A D gene is named only where the DNA matches it firmly. Rows may omit the clone size; those that give it use once, few, many or a size class.

j_call: TRBJ2-5
v_call: TRBV7-6
clone_size: few
d_call: TRBD2
cdr3_aa: CASSLVGGTSQETQYF
cdr3_nt: TGTGCCAGCAGCTTAGTAGGGGGGACTAGCCAAGAGACCCAGTACTTC

j_call: TRBJ2-7
v_call: TRBV29-1
clone_size: -
d_call: TRBD1
cdr3_aa: CSVGTGGRYEQYF
cdr3_nt: TGCAGCGTTGGGACAGGGGGCAGGTACGAGCAGTACTTC

j_call: TRBJ2-1
v_call: TRBV12-3/TRBV12-4
clone_size: -
d_call: TRBD2
cdr3_aa: CASSPERERDEQFF
cdr3_nt: TGTGCCAGCAGCCCCGAGCGGGAGAGGGATGAGCAGTTCTTC

j_call: TRBJ2-2
v_call: TRBV7-2
clone_size: few
d_call: TRBD1
cdr3_aa: CASSWGQVNTGELFF
cdr3_nt: TGTGCCAGCAGCTGGGGACAGGTCAACACCGGGGAGCTGTTTTTT

j_call: TRBJ1-4
v_call: TRBV3-1
clone_size: -
d_call: TRBD1
cdr3_aa: CATSQDGTGSEKLFF
cdr3_nt: TGTGCCACCAGCCAAGACGGGACAGGGTCTGAAAAACTGTTTTTT

j_call: TRBJ2-2
v_call: TRBV15
clone_size: few
d_call: TRBD1
cdr3_aa: CATSSPGTVYTGELFF
cdr3_nt: TGTGCCACCAGCAGCCCCGGGACAGTTTACACCGGGGAGCTGTTTTTT

j_call: TRBJ2-3
v_call: TRBV2
clone_size: -
d_call: -
cdr3_aa: CASSEFERPSTDTQYF
cdr3_nt: TGTGCCAGCAGTGAATTCGAGCGGCCTAGCACAGATACGCAGTATTTT

j_call: TRBJ2-1
v_call: TRBV9
clone_size: -
d_call: TRBD1
cdr3_aa: CASSVGGTGMNEQFF
cdr3_nt: TGTGCCAGCAGCGTAGGAGGGACAGGGATGAATGAGCAGTTCTTC

j_call: TRBJ2-3
v_call: TRBV11-1
clone_size: few
d_call: TRBD1
cdr3_aa: CASSSRNLGQGITDTQYF
cdr3_nt: TGTGCCAGCAGCTCCAGAAACCTGGGACAGGGCATCACAGATACGCAGTATTTT

j_call: TRBJ2-7
v_call: TRBV5-4
clone_size: -
d_call: -
cdr3_aa: CASSPNLATGEQYF
cdr3_nt: TGTGCCAGCAGCCCGAATCTAGCGACGGGCGAGCAGTACTTC

j_call: TRBJ1-1
v_call: TRBV18
clone_size: few
d_call: -
cdr3_aa: CASSPPVVGAAEAFF
cdr3_nt: TGTGCCAGCTCACCACCGGTAGTGGGCGCGGCTGAAGCTTTCTTT

j_call: TRBJ2-3
v_call: TRBV7-2
clone_size: -
d_call: -
cdr3_aa: CASRMGTDTQYF
cdr3_nt: TGTGCCAGCAGGATGGGCACAGATACGCAGTATTTT

j_call: TRBJ2-7
v_call: TRBV20-1
clone_size: few
d_call: TRBD2
cdr3_aa: CGSGREDEQYF
cdr3_nt: TGCGGAAGCGGGAGAGAGGACGAGCAGTACTTC

j_call: TRBJ2-2
v_call: TRBV10-2
clone_size: once
d_call: TRBD2
cdr3_aa: CASTPGLATGELFF
cdr3_nt: TGCGCCAGCACACCGGGACTAGCGACCGGGGAGCTGTTTTTT

j_call: TRBJ1-4
v_call: TRBV10-2
clone_size: few
d_call: -
cdr3_aa: CASRGISPVTNEKLFF
cdr3_nt: TGCGCCAGCAGGGGGATTTCGCCCGTTACTAATGAAAAACTGTTTTTT